A selection of T cell receptor beta chains follows, all from one sample in a study of OX40 agonist ivuxolimab in advanced cancers. Libraries were prepared by immunoSEQ multiplex PCR; TCRdb keeps only in-frame clonotypes and omits some of them. The sample consists of more than 60,000 clones, about nine tenths of them appearing once. Sequenced material: CD4+ or CD8+ T cells sorted from blood, taken in a trial of the OX40 agonist ivuxolimab. All receptors come from an adult with an advanced solid tumor such as melanoma, head and neck, liver or kidney cancer. The CDR3 runs from the conserved cysteine through the conserved F or W. A D gene is named only where the DNA matches it firmly. Size is stated for part of the rows, as once, few or many counts, or as a class when the clone is expanded.

D	length	V	J	size	DNA	CDR3
.	16	TRBV7-8	TRBJ1-1	.	TGTGCCAGCACCCAACAGGGTCTCTTGATAGGTACTGAAGCTTTCTTT	CASTQQGLLIGTEAFF
TRBD2	14	TRBV4-3	TRBJ2-1	.	TGCGCCAGCAGCCAAGTCGGGAGGAACAATGAGCAGTTCTTC	CASSQVGRNNEQFF
TRBD1	15	TRBV28	TRBJ1-3	.	TGTGCCAGCGGTCGAACAGGGGGCTCTGGAAACACCATATATTTT	CASGRTGGSGNTIYF
.	13	TRBV7-2	TRBJ1-1	.	TGTGCCAGCAGCCCCTTCAACAGGGCCGGAGCTTTCTTT	CASSPFNRAGAFF
.	14	TRBV19	TRBJ1-2	.	TGTGCCAGTAGTAGGGCCGCCCCGGAACATGGCTACACCTTC	CASSRAAPEHGYTF
.	14	TRBV10-3	TRBJ2-3	.	TGTGCCACCCTGGGACTGGCCTCCACAGATACGCAGTATTTT	CATLGLASTDTQYF
TRBD2	17	TRBV7-2	TRBJ2-1	.	TGTGCCAGCAGCGTCCGGACACTAGCGGGGGCCTACAATGAGCAGTTCTTC	CASSVRTLAGAYNEQFF
TRBD1	14	TRBV11-2	TRBJ2-7	once	TGTGCCAGCAGCCGATACGACAGGGACTACGAGCAGTACTTC	CASSRYDRDYEQYF
.	15	TRBV5-1	TRBJ2-3	.	TGCGCCAGCAGCTTGTCGCAGGGAGGCGCAGATACGCAGTATTTT	CASSLSQGGADTQYF
.	13	TRBV9	TRBJ2-3	few	TGTGCCAGCAGCGCCCTAAGCACAGATACGCAGTATTTT	CASSALSTDTQYF
TRBD1	14	TRBV5-8	TRBJ2-7	.	TGTGCCAGCAGCTTTGGGACAGGAATCTACGAGCAGTACTTC	CASSFGTGIYEQYF
TRBD2	14	TRBV10-3	TRBJ2-1	.	TGTGCCATCAGTGCGCGGGAGGGCCCTGGTGAGCAGTTCTTC	CAISAREGPGEQFF
TRBD1	15	TRBV2	TRBJ1-5	.	TGTGCCAGCAGTGGAACAACAGGGGGTAGTCAGCCCCAGCATTTT	CASSGTTGGSQPQHF
.	15	TRBV25-1	TRBJ2-1	.	TGTGCCAGCAGTGAATCCCGGGATTACAACAATGAGCAGTTCTTC	CASSESRDYNNEQFF
.	16	TRBV19	TRBJ1-3	.	TGTGCCAGTAGTACGACAAGTCAGGGACCTGGAAACACCATATATTTT	CASSTTSQGPGNTIYF
.	15	TRBV7-2	TRBJ1-1	.	TGTGCCAGCAGCTTTGAGGCAGTAACGAACACTGAAGCTTTCTTT	CASSFEAVTNTEAFF
TRBD1	14	TRBV2	TRBJ1-1	once	TGTGCCAACGCATCGGGACAGGGAAACACTGAAGCTTTCTTT	CANASGQGNTEAFF
.	15	TRBV18	TRBJ1-3	.	TGTGCCAGCTCACCCGACAGGCCCTCTGGAAACACCATATATTTT	CASSPDRPSGNTIYF
.	13	TRBV4-3	TRBJ2-5	.	TGCGCCAGCAGCCTACGGGAGCAAGAGACCCAGTACTTC	CASSLREQETQYF
.	13	TRBV2	TRBJ2-1	.	TGTGCCAGCAGAGCAGGGGCCTACAATGAGCAGTTCTTC	CASRAGAYNEQFF
TRBD1	14	TRBV25-1	TRBJ1-4	once	TGTGCCAGCAGTGAGGCGACAGGGGATGAAAAACTGTTTTTT	CASSEATGDEKLFF
TRBD1	13	TRBV28	TRBJ1-4	.	TGTGCCAGCAAGGGGGCCTTTACTGAAAAACTGTTTTTT	CASKGAFTEKLFF
TRBD1	13	TRBV19	TRBJ1-4	.	TGTGCCAGTAGTGGGGCAGGGGGCGTAAAACTGTTTTTT	CASSGAGGVKLFF
TRBD1	12	TRBV7-9	TRBJ2-4	once	TGTGCCAGCAGCTCGGGACAGGGGCAGGGAGTCTTC	CASSSGQGQGVF
.	16	TRBV9	TRBJ2-7	.	TGTGCCAGCAGCGAATCCTCCGGGTCCTGGCCCAACGAGCAGTACTTC	CASSESSGSWPNEQYF
.	16	TRBV28	TRBJ1-5	.	TGTGCCAGCAGCTCAGGGACACGAATTAGCAATCAGCCCCAGCATTTT	CASSSGTRISNQPQHF
TRBD1	16	TRBV9	TRBJ2-7	few	TGTGCCAGCAGCGTAGAGGCGTCAGGGGGTTTGTACGAGCAGTACTTC	CASSVEASGGLYEQYF
.	11	TRBV27	TRBJ1-5	once	TGTGCCACCGGCCGGGGTAGTCCCCAGCATTTT	CATGRGSPQHF
.	15	TRBV7-2	TRBJ1-1	.	TGTGCCAGCAGCTTACAGGGCCCTATGAACACTGAAGCTTTCTTT	CASSLQGPMNTEAFF
.	15	TRBV5-1	TRBJ2-2	.	TGCGCCAGCAGCGCCTTGTGGGGGAACACCGGGGAGCTGTTTTTT	CASSALWGNTGELFF
.	12	TRBV6-6	TRBJ2-7	.	TGTGCCAGCAGTGCTGACAGCTACGAGCAGTACTTC	CASSADSYEQYF
TRBD2	15	TRBV10-1	TRBJ2-3	.	TGCGCCAGCAGCTTGACTAGCGGGAGACCAGATACGCAGTATTTT	CASSLTSGRPDTQYF
.	13	TRBV15	TRBJ1-3	.	TGTGCCACCCGGTGGAGCTCTGGAAACACCATATATTTT	CATRWSSGNTIYF
.	14	TRBV2	TRBJ2-3	.	TGTGCCAGCAGTGACCGGGGCCTAACAGATACGCAGTATTTT	CASSDRGLTDTQYF
TRBD1	13	TRBV2	TRBJ1-1	.	TGTGCCAGCGGGGGACAGCCGAACACTGAAGCTTTCTTT	CASGGQPNTEAFF
.	17	TRBV28	TRBJ1-6	.	TGTGCCAGCACCGACCGAAGTGGGAGCTCCTATAATTCACCCCTCCACTTT	CASTDRSGSSYNSPLHF
.	13	TRBV6-6	TRBJ2-3	.	TGTGCCAGCAGTGATAGAAGTACAGATACGCAGTATTTT	CASSDRSTDTQYF
.	15	TRBV9	TRBJ2-7	.	TGTGCCAGCAGCCCCCGGGACGGAAGCCTCTACGAGCAGTACTTC	CASSPRDGSLYEQYF
.	13	TRBV7-9	TRBJ2-7	.	TGTGCCAGCAGCTCCCAACTTATCTACGAGCAGTACTTC	CASSSQLIYEQYF
.	13	TRBV5-4	TRBJ2-1	.	TGTGCCAGCAGCTTCGACAACCTTGCTGGGGAGTTCTTC	CASSFDNLAGEFF
.	15	TRBV9	TRBJ2-1	.	TGTGCCAGCAGCGTACTCGCGGGTGGGTACAATGAGCAGTTCTTC	CASSVLAGGYNEQFF
.	14	TRBV10-1	TRBJ2-2	.	TGCGCCAGCAGTGATGGGGGGAACACCGGGGAGCTGTTTTTT	CASSDGGNTGELFF
TRBD1	14	TRBV28	TRBJ2-7	.	TGTGCCAGCAGTTTACCCGGACAGGCTAGGGAGCAGTACTTC	CASSLPGQAREQYF
.	14	TRBV5-1	TRBJ2-7	.	TGCGCCAGCAGCTTGGAAGGGGGGGAAGGCGAGCAGTACTTC	CASSLEGGEGEQYF
.	15	TRBV7-6	TRBJ2-1	.	TGTGCCAGCAGTTTAGGGACGAGCTCCTACAATGAGCAGTTCTTC	CASSLGTSSYNEQFF